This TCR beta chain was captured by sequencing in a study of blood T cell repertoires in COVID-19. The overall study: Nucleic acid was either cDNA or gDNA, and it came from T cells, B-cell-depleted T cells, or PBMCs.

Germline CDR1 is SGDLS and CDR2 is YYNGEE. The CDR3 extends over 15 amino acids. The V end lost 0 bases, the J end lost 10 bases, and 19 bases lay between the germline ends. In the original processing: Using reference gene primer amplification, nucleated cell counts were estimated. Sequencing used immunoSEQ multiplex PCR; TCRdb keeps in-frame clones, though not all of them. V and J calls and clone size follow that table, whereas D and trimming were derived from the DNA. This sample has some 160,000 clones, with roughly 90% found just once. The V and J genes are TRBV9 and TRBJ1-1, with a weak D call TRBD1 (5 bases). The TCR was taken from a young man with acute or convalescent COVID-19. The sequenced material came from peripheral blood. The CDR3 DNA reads TGTGCCAGCAGCGTAGGGCAAGGTAAGAGTGGGGCAGCTTTCTTT. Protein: CASSVGQGKSGAAFF.